Listed here are 13 T cell receptor beta chains from one sample, sequenced in a study of blood T cell repertoires in COVID-19. TCRdb's copy holds only in-frame clones and misses some; the assay was immunoSEQ multiplex PCR. Of some 170,000 clones in the sample, about 90% were seen once. The source material was PBMCs or T cells enriched from blood (not recorded which). These receptors came from a human donor with acute COVID-19. The donor label of this sample is uncertain.

The chain links TRBV18 to TRBJ1-6; 10 bases agree with TRBD1. V shed 3 bases, J shed 4 bases, and the junction held 3 bases outside the gene matches. CDR3 size: 16 residues. In germline, CDR1 is KGHSH, CDR2 LQKENI. The CDR3 DNA reads TGTGCCAGCTCACCCCGGGACAGGGGATATAATTCACCCCTCCACTTT. Protein sequence: CASSPRDRGYNSPLHF.

In DNA form, the CDR3 reads TGTGCCAGCAGCTCCGGGACAGGGTTAGGGTCCTACGAGCAGTACTTC. The encoded protein is CASSSGTGLGSYEQYF. The chain links TRBV5-4 to TRBJ2-7; TRBD1 agrees at 9 bases. Germline V gene lookup returns CDR1 SGHNT and CDR2 YYREEE (reference sequence). V gave up 3 bases and J gave up 1 base; unmatched junction bases: 8. This CDR3 spans 16 amino acids. Full variable domain (rest looked up from reference TRBV5-4 and TRBJ2-7): ETGVTQSPTHLIKTRGQQVTLRCSSQSGHNTVSWYQQALGQGPQFIFQYYREEENGRGNFPPRFSGLQFPNYSSELNVNALELDDSALYLCASSSGTGLGSYEQYFGPGTRLTVT.

The chain recombines TRBV4-1 with TRBJ1-1, with D tentatively TRBD1 (5 bases). The V and J ends lost 5 bases and 5 bases respectively, with 18 bases between them. CDR1 MGHRA and CDR2 YSYEKL come from the germline V gene. The CDR3 runs to 15 residues. The chain's CDR3 is CASSYPPGRRTEAFF. The CDR3 bases are TGCGCCAGCAGCTACCCGCCAGGGAGGCGGACTGAAGCTTTCTTT.

The rearrangement links TRBV24-1 to TRBJ2-5, with D perhaps matching TRBD1 (6 bases). The CDR3 spans 17 residues. Germline V gene sequence: CDR1 KGHDR, CDR2 SFDVKD. The V and J ends lost 3 bases and 2 bases respectively, with 18 bases between them. The DNA for the CDR3 is TGTGCCACCAGTGATATCCAAGACTGGACAGCGCAAGAGACCCAGTACTTC. It codes for CATSDIQDWTAQETQYF.

This clone was seen more than once but under ten times. The genes are TRBV19 and TRBJ1-5; D is uncertain. Germline lookup yields CDR1 LNHDA and CDR2 SQIVND (reference sequence). Trimming stripped 1 base from V and 2 bases from J, with 9 bases between. This CDR3 has 15 amino acids. CDR3 in amino acids: CASSIGQLGNQPQHF. CDR3 sequence (DNA): TGTGCCAGTAGTATAGGGCAGTTGGGCAATCAGCCCCAGCATTTT.

The V call is TRBV7-2, the J call TRBJ2-7; D gene ambiguous. The CDR3 length is 13 residues. The germline V and J ends were trimmed by 1 base and 5 bases, with 9 bases remaining between them. Germline CDR1 and CDR2: SGHTA and FQGNSA. CDR3 amino acids: CASSLEEANEQYF. CDR3 DNA sequence: TGTGCCAGCAGCTTAGAGGAAGCGAACGAGCAGTACTTC.

V and J are TRBV25-1 and TRBJ2-3; TRBD2 agrees at 12 bases. Unmatched junction bases numbered 3, after V lost 2 bases and J lost 0 bases. The CDR3 spans 17 residues. CDR1 MGHDK and CDR2 SYGVNS come from the germline V gene. The CDR3 region has the DNA TGTGCCAGCAGTGAAAGACTAGCGGGGGAGAGCACAGATACGCAGTATTTT. Protein: CASSERLAGESTDTQYF. Full variable domain (remainder filled in from reference TRBV25-1 and TRBJ2-3): EADIYQTPRYLVIGTGKKITLECSQTMGHDKMYWYQQDPGMELHLIHYSYGVNSTEKGDLSSESTVSRIRTEHFPLTLESARPSHTSQYLCASSERLAGESTDTQYFGPGTRLTVL.

The DNA for the CDR3 is TGTGCCAGTCGGACAGGGCGGGAGACCCAGTACTTC. Translating gives CASRTGRETQYF. J is TRBJ2-5 and V is TRBV6-5, with TRBD1 matching over 8 bases. This CDR3 region has 12 residues. In germline, CDR1 is MNHEY, CDR2 SVGAGI. Trimming removed 9 bases from V and 5 bases from J; junction bases left unmatched: 5.

The CDR3, as DNA: TGCGCCAGCAGTCCAGGGTCTTCACCCCTCCACTTT. This codes for CASSPGSSPLHF. J is TRBJ1-6 and V is TRBV10-2; tentative D call: TRBD1 (5 bases). Germline V CDR1 and CDR2: WSHSY, SAAADI. V gave up 5 bases and J gave up 9 bases, with 8 bases separating them. The CDR3 runs to 12 residues.

The chain is built from TRBV3-1 (or the pseudogene TRBV3-2) and TRBJ1-1; unclear D gene. CDR3 length: 13 residues. CDR1 LGHDT and CDR2 YNNKEL come from the germline V gene (reference sequence). Trimming pared 1 base from V and 1 base from J, leaving 4 bases between. CDR3 in amino acids: CASSQAGNTEAFF. The DNA of the CDR3 is TGTGCCAGCAGCCAAGCAGGGAACACTGAAGCTTTCTTT.

The chain combines TRBV14 with TRBJ2-7, with 10 nucleotides matching TRBD1. The CDR3 totals 15 residues. The germline V gene has CDR1 SGHDN and CDR2 FVKESK. V shed 4 bases, J shed 5 bases, and the junction held 8 bases outside the gene matches. Here the CDR3 reads CASSPTGGVLHEQYF. CDR3 DNA: TGTGCCAGCAGCCCGACAGGGGGCGTACTCCACGAGCAGTACTTC.

The chain joins TRBV6-2 or TRBV6-3 to TRBJ1-1; no definite D call. Germline V gene data show CDR1 as MNHEY and CDR2 as SVGEGT. Trimming left V 0 bases short and J 6 bases short, with 5 bases between. This CDR3 has 12 amino acids. CDR3 sequence reads: CASSYSPSEAFF. CDR3 bases: TGTGCCAGCAGTTACTCCCCATCTGAAGCTTTCTTT.

CDR3 in DNA: TGTGCCAGCAGTTACGGCTGGGGACAAAGCAATCAGCCCCAGCATTTT. Amino acid sequence: CASSYGWGQSNQPQHF. This sequence joins TRBV6-2 or TRBV6-3 and TRBJ1-5; perhaps TRBD1 as D (6 bases). V lost 2 bases and J lost 1, with 12 bases in between. This CDR3 is 16 amino acids long. Germline V gene lookup returns CDR1 MNHEY and CDR2 SVGEGT.